This passage covers 9 T cell receptor beta chains from one sample sequenced in a study of shared clonotypes between healthy human individuals. The table came from immunoSEQ multiplex PCR; TCRdb's copy has only in-frame clones and leaves some out. The sample lists about 1 million clones, approximately 72% occurring once. Sequencing used memory CD4+ T cells sorted from blood. Subset specified: CD45RA-negative fraction. These receptors all stem from a man aged 18 to 35 in good health.

As regards this clone: This specimen includes other DNA sequences encoding the same CDR3. V and J are TRBV20-1 and TRBJ2-1; unclear D gene. Germline V gene data show CDR1 as DFQATT and CDR2 as SNEGSKA (reference sequence). Trimming left V 2 bases short and J 5 bases short, with 4 bases between. The CDR3 is 11 amino acids. The CDR3 protein is CSARTDNEQFF. DNA of the CDR3: TGCAGTGCTAGAACTGACAATGAGCAGTTCTTC.

In its sample, this clone was seen once. The gene calls are TRBV19 and TRBJ2-2; D not certain. Between the trimmed V and J ends, which lost 5 bases and 1 base, there was a span of 14 bases. Germline values: CDR1 LNHDA, CDR2 SQIVND (reference sequence). The CDR3 is 16 residues long. The CDR3 sequence is CASSPRPGWNTGELFF. For the CDR3, the DNA is TGTGCCAGTAGTCCGAGGCCCGGGTGGAACACCGGGGAGCTGTTTTTT.

The V call is TRBV19, the J call TRBJ2-5, with D maybe TRBD1 (7 bases). The length of the CDR3 is 14 residues. Germline assignment: CDR1 LNHDA and CDR2 SQIVND (reference sequence). Trimming cost V 2 bases and J 6 bases, with 13 bases left between them. CDR3 coding DNA: TGTGCCAGTAGTATAAGAGGGGGCGGGAAGACCCAGTACTTC. This codes for CASSIRGGGKTQYF.

The rearrangement uses TRBV9 and TRBJ2-3; 10 nucleotides match TRBD2. Germline V lookup: CDR1 SGDLS, CDR2 YYNGEE. This CDR3 region has 16 residues. V shed 4 bases and J 1 base; nucleotides not matched to a gene: 6. The CDR3 spells CASSPTSGVRTDTQYF. DNA for the CDR3: TGTGCCAGCAGCCCAACTAGCGGGGTCCGCACAGATACGCAGTATTTT.

The genes are TRBV19 and TRBJ2-2; no clear D gene. The CDR3 runs 13 residues. Germline lookup yields CDR1 LNHDA and CDR2 SQIVND (reference sequence). V was trimmed by 5 bases and J by 4 bases, leaving 8 bases between them. CDR3 nucleotides: TGTGCCAGTAGTTCGTCCACCACCGGGGAGCTGTTTTTT. Amino acids: CASSSSTTGELFF. The whole variable domain, remainder taken from reference TRBV19 and TRBJ2-2, is DGGITQSPKYLFRKEGQNVTLSCEQNLNHDAMYWYRQDPGQGLRLIYYSQIVNDFQKGDIAEGYSVSREKKESFPLTVTSAQKNPTAFYLCASSSSTTGELFFGEGSRLTVL.

The chain recombines TRBV11-2 with TRBJ2-6; 7 bases agree with TRBD1. V dropped 8 bases and J dropped 2; count of bases not matched to a gene: 3. This CDR3 spans 14 amino acids. Germline CDR1 reads SGHAT; CDR2 reads FQNNGV. CDR3 DNA sequence: TGTGCCAGCCGACAGGGTACTGGGGCCAACGTCCTGACTTTC. Protein: CASRQGTGANVLTF.

The chain employs TRBV5-1 and TRBJ2-1; a weak D match, TRBD2 (5 bases). The CDR3 has 14 amino acids. With 3 bases removed from V and 7 bases from J, the gap between germline ends came to 14 bases. Per germline, CDR1 SGHRS and CDR2 YFSETQ. In DNA, the CDR3 is TGCGCCAGCAGCTACGGGGAACGCTGGAATGAGCAGTTCTTC. This codes for CASSYGERWNEQFF. The whole variable domain, remainder taken from reference TRBV5-1 and TRBJ2-1, is KAGVTQTPRYLIKTRGQQVTLSCSPISGHRSVSWYQQTPGQGLQFLFEYFSETQRNKGNFPGRFSGRQFSNSRSEMNVSTLELGDSALYLCASSYGERWNEQFFGPGTRLTVL.

A word on this clone: Other DNA sequences in this sample translate to the same CDR3. The genes are TRBV11-2 and TRBJ1-2, with no clear D. Trimming took off 6 bases at V and 5 bases at J, with 10 bases between the two ends. Germline loops: CDR1 SGHAT, CDR2 FQNNGV. The CDR3 sequence is 12 residues long. The CDR3 spells CASSPGGYGYTF. The CDR3 nucleotides read TGTGCCAGCAGTCCTGGAGGATATGGCTACACCTTC.

V is TRBV6-1 and J is TRBJ2-7; 13 bases match TRBD2. There are 15 residues in the CDR3. V lost 5 bases, J lost 4 bases, and 5 bases stayed unmatched. CDR1 MNHNS and CDR2 SASEGT come from the germline V gene. The CDR3 nucleotides are TGTGCCAGCAGTAGGGGACTAGCGGGACAATACGAGCAGTACTTC. It translates to CASSRGLAGQYEQYF.